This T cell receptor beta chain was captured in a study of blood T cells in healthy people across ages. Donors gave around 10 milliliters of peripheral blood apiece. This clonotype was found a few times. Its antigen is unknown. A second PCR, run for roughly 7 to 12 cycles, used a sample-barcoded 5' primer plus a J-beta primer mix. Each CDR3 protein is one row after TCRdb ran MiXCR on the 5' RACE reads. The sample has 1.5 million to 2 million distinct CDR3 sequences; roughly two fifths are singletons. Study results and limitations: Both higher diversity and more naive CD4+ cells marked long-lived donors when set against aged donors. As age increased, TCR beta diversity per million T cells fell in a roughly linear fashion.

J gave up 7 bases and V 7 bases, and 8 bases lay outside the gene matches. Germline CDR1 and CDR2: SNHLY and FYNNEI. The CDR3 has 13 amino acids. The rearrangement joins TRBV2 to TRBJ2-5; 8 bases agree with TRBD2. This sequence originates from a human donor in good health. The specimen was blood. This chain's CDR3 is CASKGLGEGTQYF. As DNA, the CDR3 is TGTGCCAGCAAGGGACTAGGAGAGGGGACCCAGTACTTC.